This section outlines one T cell receptor (beta chain) sequence together with its context. The antigen it recognizes is unknown. Nothing much larger sits one base from this clone, and base qualities are not available. The donors were melanoma patients. The CDR3 spans 14 residues, from the cysteine through the phenylalanine. The CDR3 DNA has 42 bases and is translated from base 1. CDR1 and CDR2 (ENHRY, SYGVKD) derive from the germline V gene. The method behind the library was the immunoSEQ multiplex PCR assay. What TCRdb holds here is the immuneACCESS table cut down to in-frame rearrangements. Part of the clones is not present; checked against another copy, under half of the missing clones reflect an unresolved V gene, and the others are unexplained. The sample has around 110,000 clones on record, about 90% of them singletons. The biggest ten clones account for 3% to 4% of the sample. The record originates from a study of CD4+ T cells in melanoma (dated by TCRdb to between 2022 and 2023). Regarding the complete study: Neoantigen-specific CD4+ T cells in human melanoma were investigated in the study.

The full study reports these points: According to the report, neoantigen-specific CD4+ T cells in melanoma displayed diverse differentiation states. The report described a correlation between neoantigen-specific CD4+ T cells and the function of CD8+ T cells, macrophages and B cells.

The sample comprised peripheral blood. The rearranged chain carries TRBV10-3 and TRBJ2-5; 8 bases in the junction line up with TRBD1. The closer fit of TRBJ2-7 to the DNA end suggests the J call may be wrong. This sequence originates from a human donor with melanoma. Read as DNA, the sequence is TGTGCCATCAGTGATCAGGGGGCTAGCTACGAGCAGTACTTC. The resulting protein is CAISDQGASYEQYF.